This T cell receptor (beta chain) came from a study of cytomegalovirus exposure and HLA in healthy donors. Overall study: Of the donors genotyped, about 390 in all, about 80% fell in the Caucasian-associated ancestry cluster.

Study results and caveats: The authors later linked a missense DCLRE1C variant to TCR beta V- and J-gene trimming. Confirmation was obtained in vitro that a few CMV-associated chains are specific for CMV antigens.

About this clone itself: Its specificity is unknown.

Germline V gives CDR1 MDHEN, CDR2 SYDVKM. The ends lost 2 bases at V and 5 bases at J; junction bases unmatched: 5. The CDR3 is 14 amino acids. The PCR was carried out with 60 Vbeta primers and 13 Jbeta primers. Generated by immunoSEQ multiplex PCR, the TCRdb table keeps only in-frame clones and is missing some. Of 100,000 to 140,000 clones in the sample, around three quarters were seen once. The chain joins TRBV28 to TRBJ2-7; TRBD1 matches at 8 bases. Material: PBMCs. This TCR was recovered from a man aged 25-45 years in good health and CMV-seronegative. The CDR3 DNA follows: TGTGCCAGCAGTTTAGTGGCAGGGGGCCACGAGCAGTACTTC. Its protein is CASSLVAGGHEQYF.